The clone carrying this T cell receptor (beta chain) occurred once. What it binds is unknown. The sample comes from a study of blood T cells in healthy people across ages. The use of a sample-barcoded 5' primer and a J-beta primer mix characterized a second PCR of roughly 6 to 11 cycles. TCRdb reanalysed the 5' RACE reads using MiXCR and keeps one entry per CDR3 protein. The sample contains about 750,000 distinct CDR3 sequences, roughly 53% of which appear only once. Trimming removed 6 bases at V and 2 bases at J, with 18 bases between. The length of the CDR3 is 16 residues. Germline CDR1 MNHNY, CDR2 SVGAGI (reference sequence). Per individual sample, total RNA of at least 5.5 micrograms was extracted. Study findings and constraints: Diversity figures derived from one million T cells were judged to underestimate the true value. A greater number of naive CD4+ cells and higher diversity distinguished long-lived donors from aged donors.

Sequencing input: blood. This receptor was obtained from a man aged 80 or over in good health. The gene calls are TRBV6-6 and TRBJ2-3; maybe TRBD2 (6 bases). CDR3 residues: CASSSPGGSATDTQYF. As DNA, the CDR3 is TGTGCCAGCAGCTCCCCTGGAGGGAGCGCCACAGATACGCAGTATTTT.